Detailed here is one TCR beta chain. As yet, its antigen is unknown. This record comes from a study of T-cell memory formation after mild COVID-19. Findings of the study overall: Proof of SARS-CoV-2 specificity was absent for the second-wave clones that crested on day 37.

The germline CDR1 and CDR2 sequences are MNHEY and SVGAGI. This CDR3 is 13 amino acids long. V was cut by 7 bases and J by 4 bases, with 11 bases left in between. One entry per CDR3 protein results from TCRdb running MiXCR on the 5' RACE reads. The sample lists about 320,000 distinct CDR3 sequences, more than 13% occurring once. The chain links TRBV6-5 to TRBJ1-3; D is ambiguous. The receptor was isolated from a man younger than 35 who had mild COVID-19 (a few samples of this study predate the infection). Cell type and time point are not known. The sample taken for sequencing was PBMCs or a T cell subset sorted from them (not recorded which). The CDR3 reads CASNHAGGNTIYF. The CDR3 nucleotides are TGTGCCAGCAACCACGCCGGGGGAAACACCATATATTTT.